This TCR beta chain was profiled in a study of blood T cell repertoires in COVID-19. TCRdb's table, derived via immunoSEQ multiplex PCR, lists solely in-frame clones and lacks some. The sample holds about 340,000 clones, approximately 82% seen once. V was cut by 2 bases and J by 0 bases, with 14 bases left in between. Germline CDR1 is KGHSH and CDR2 is LQKENI. The CDR3 extends over 17 amino acids. The sequence derives from a young man with active or convalescent COVID-19. The J gene is TRBJ1-3, the V gene TRBV18; tentative D call: TRBD1 (5 bases). The sequenced material came from peripheral blood. The CDR3: CASSPVEAGHSGNTIYF. The CDR3 region has the DNA TGTGCCAGCTCACCAGTAGAGGCAGGGCACTCTGGAAACACCATATATTTT.